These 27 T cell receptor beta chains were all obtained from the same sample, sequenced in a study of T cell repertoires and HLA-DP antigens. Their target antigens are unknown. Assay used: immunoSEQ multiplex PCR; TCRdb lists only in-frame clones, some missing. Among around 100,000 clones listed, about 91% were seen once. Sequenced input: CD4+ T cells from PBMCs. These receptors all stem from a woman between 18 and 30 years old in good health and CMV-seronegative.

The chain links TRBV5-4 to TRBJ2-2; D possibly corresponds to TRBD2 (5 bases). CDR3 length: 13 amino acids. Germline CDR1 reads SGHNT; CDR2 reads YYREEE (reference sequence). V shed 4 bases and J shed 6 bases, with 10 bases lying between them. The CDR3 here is CASSKIGAGELFF. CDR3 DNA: TGTGCCAGCAGCAAAATCGGGGCCGGGGAGCTGTTTTTT.

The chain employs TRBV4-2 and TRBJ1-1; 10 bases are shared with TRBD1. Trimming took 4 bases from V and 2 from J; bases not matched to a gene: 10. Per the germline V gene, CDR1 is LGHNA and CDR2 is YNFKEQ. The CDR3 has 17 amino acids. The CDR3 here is CASSLQWGTGDNTEAFF. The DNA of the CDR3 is TGTGCCAGCAGCCTGCAATGGGGGACAGGGGACAACACTGAAGCTTTCTTT.

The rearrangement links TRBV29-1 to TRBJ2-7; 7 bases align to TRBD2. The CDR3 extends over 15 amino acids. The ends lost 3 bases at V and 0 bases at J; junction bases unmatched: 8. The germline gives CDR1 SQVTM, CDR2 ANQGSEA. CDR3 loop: CSVEIVWGGSYEQYF. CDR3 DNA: TGCAGCGTTGAGATCGTATGGGGGGGCTCCTACGAGCAGTACTTC.

CDR3 residues: CASSSSPTGRSGYTF. The CDR3 bases are TGTGCCAGTAGTTCGTCCCCGACAGGGCGTAGCGGCTACACCTTC. This chain connects TRBV19 to TRBJ1-2, with 7 nucleotides matching TRBD1. V trimming: 5 bases; J trimming: 8 bases; junction bases outside the gene matches: 14. The CDR3 length is 15 residues. Germline V gene data show CDR1 as LNHDA and CDR2 as SQIVND (reference sequence).

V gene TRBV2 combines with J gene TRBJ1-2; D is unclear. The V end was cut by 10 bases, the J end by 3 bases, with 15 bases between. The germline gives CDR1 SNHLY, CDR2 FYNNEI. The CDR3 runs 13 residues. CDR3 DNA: TGTGCCACCTCAGGCATCATTGACTATGGCTACACCTTC. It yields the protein CATSGIIDYGYTF.

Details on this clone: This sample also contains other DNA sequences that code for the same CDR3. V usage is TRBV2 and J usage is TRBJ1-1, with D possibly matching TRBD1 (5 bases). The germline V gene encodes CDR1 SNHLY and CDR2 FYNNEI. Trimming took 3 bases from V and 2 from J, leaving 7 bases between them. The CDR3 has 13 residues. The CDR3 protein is CASSDQGNTEAFF. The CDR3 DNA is TGTGCCAGCAGTGATCAGGGAAACACTGAAGCTTTCTTT. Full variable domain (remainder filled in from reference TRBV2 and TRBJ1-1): EPEVTQTPSHQVTQMGQEVILRCVPISNHLYFYWYRQILGQKVEFLVSFYNNEISEKSEIFDDQFSVERPDGSNFTLKIRSTKLEDSAMYFCASSDQGNTEAFFGQGTRLTVV.

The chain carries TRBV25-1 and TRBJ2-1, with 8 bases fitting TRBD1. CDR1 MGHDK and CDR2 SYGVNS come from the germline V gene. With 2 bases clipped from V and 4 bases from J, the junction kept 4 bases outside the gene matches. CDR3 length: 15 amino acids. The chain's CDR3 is CASSEPDRAYNEQFF. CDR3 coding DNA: TGTGCCAGCAGTGAACCGGACAGGGCGTACAATGAGCAGTTCTTC.

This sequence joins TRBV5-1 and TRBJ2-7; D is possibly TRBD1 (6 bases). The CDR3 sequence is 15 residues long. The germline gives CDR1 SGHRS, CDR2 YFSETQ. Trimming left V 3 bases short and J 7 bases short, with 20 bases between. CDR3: CASSSSGTLSWEQYF. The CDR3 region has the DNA TGCGCCAGCAGCTCATCCGGGACACTCTCCTGGGAGCAGTACTTC.

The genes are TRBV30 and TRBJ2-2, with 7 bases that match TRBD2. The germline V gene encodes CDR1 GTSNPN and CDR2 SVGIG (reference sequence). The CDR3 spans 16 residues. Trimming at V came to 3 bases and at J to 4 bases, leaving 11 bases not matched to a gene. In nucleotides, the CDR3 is TGTGCCTGGAGGGCTGACGGGACTACCCTCACCGGGGAGCTGTTTTTT. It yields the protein CAWRADGTTLTGELFF.

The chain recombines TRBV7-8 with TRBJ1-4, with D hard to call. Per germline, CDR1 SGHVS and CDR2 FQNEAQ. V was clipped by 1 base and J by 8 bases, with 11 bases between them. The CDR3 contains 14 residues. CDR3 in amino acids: CASSLERPWEKLFF. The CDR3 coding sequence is TGTGCCAGCAGCTTAGAAAGGCCGTGGGAAAAACTGTTTTTT.

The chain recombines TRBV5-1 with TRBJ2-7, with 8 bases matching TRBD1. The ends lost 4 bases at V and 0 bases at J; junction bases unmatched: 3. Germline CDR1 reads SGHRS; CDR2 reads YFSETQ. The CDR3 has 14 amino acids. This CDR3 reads CASSITGGSYEQYV. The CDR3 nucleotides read TGCGCCAGCAGCATAACAGGGGGCTCCTACGAGCAGTACGTC.

The CDR3 DNA reads TGTGCCAGCAGCTCAATCCGCGGACTAGCCGAAACCTACGAGCAGTACTTC. It encodes CASSSIRGLAETYEQYF. V is TRBV5-8 and J is TRBJ2-7; 8 positions match TRBD2. Germline V CDR1 and CDR2: SGHTS, YDEGEE. V was clipped by 3 bases and J by 2 bases; unmatched bases: 13. The CDR3 has 17 amino acids.

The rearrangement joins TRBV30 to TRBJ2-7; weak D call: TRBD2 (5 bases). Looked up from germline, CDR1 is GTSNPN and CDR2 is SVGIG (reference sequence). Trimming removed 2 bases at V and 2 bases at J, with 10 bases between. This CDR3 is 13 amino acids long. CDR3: CAWSRGQTYEQYF. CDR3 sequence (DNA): TGTGCCTGGAGTCGGGGTCAGACCTACGAGCAGTACTTC.

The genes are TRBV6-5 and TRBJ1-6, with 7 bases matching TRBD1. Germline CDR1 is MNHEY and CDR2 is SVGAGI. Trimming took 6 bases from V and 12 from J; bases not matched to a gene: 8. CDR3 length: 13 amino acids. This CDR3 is CASRAGTARPLHF. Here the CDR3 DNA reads TGTGCCAGCAGAGCCGGGACAGCAAGACCCCTCCACTTT.

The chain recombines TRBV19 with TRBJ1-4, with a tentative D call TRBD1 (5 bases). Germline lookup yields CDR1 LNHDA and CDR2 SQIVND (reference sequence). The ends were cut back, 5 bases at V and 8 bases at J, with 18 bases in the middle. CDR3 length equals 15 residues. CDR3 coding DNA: TGTGCCAGTAGTCTCCAACGGGGGTATGGGGAAAAACTGTTTTTT. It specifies CASSLQRGYGEKLFF.

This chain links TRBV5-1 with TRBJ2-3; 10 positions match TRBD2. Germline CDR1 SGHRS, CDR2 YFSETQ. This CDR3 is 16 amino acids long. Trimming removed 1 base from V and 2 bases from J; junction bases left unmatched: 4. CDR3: CASSLSTSGVTDTQYF. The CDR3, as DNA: TGCGCCAGCAGCTTGTCTACTAGCGGGGTCACAGATACGCAGTATTTT.

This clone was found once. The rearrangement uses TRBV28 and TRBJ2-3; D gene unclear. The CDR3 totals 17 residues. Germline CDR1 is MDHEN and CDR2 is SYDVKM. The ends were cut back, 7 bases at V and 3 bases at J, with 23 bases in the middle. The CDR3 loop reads CASTPHGLGIGTDTQYF. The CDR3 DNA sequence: TGTGCCAGCACTCCCCACGGGCTGGGGATTGGGACAGATACGCAGTATTTT.

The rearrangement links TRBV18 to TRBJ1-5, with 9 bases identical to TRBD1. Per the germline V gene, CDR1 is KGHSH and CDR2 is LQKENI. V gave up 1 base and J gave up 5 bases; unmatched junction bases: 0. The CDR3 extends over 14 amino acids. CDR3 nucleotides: TGTGCCAGCTCACCACGGGACAGGGATCAGCCCCAGCATTTT. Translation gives CASSPRDRDQPQHF.

The DNA of the CDR3 is TGTGCCAGCAGTACTCCGGGCAGCACCTACGAGCAGTACTTC. Amino acids: CASSTPGSTYEQYF. J is TRBJ2-7 and V is TRBV6-5; D gene ambiguous. Germline CDR1 and CDR2: MNHEY and SVGAGI. Trimming took 5 bases from V and 2 from J, leaving 13 bases between them. This CDR3 contains 14 residues.

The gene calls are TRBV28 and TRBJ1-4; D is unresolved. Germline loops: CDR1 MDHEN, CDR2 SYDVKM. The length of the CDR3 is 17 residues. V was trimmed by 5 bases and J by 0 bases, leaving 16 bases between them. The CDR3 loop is CASSNPIGVATNEKLFF. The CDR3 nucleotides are TGTGCCAGCAGTAACCCCATCGGGGTTGCAACTAATGAAAAACTGTTTTTT.

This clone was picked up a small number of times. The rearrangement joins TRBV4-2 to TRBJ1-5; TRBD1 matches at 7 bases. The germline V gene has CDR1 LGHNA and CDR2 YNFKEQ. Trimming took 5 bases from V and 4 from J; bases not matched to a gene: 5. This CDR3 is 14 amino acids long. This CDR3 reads CASSSQGSNQPQHF. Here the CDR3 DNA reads TGTGCCAGCAGCTCACAGGGGTCAAATCAGCCCCAGCATTTT.

CDR3 loop: CASRDSASGNTIYF. The CDR3, as DNA: TGTGCCAGCAGGGACAGCGCCTCTGGAAACACCATATATTTT. The rearrangement joins TRBV27 to TRBJ1-3; D is possibly TRBD1 (6 bases). Trimming cost V 6 bases and J 0 bases, with 9 bases left between them. CDR1 is MNHEY, CDR2 SMNVEV, per germline (reference sequence). CDR3 size: 14 residues.

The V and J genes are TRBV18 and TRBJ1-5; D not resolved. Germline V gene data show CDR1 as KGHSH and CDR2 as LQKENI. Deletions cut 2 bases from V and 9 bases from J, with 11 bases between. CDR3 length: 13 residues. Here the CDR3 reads CASSPMMEWPQHF. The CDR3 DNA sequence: TGTGCCAGCTCACCAATGATGGAGTGGCCCCAGCATTTT.

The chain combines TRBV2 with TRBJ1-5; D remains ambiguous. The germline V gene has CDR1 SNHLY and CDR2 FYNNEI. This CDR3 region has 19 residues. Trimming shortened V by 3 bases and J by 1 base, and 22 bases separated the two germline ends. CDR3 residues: CASSESEVPPRRSNQPQHF. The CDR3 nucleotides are TGTGCCAGCAGTGAGAGCGAAGTACCTCCCCGACGGAGCAATCAGCCCCAGCATTTT. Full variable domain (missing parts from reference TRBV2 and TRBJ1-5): EPEVTQTPSHQVTQMGQEVILRCVPISNHLYFYWYRQILGQKVEFLVSFYNNEISEKSEIFDDQFSVERPDGSNFTLKIRSTKLEDSAMYFCASSESEVPPRRSNQPQHFGDGTRLSIL.

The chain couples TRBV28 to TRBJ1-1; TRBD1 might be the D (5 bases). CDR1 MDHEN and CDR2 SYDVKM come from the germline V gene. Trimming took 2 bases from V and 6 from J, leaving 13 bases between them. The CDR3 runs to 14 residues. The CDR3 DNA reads TGTGCCAGCAGTTTAGGAGGAGCGGGGGCTGAAGCTTTCTTT. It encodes CASSLGGAGAEAFF.

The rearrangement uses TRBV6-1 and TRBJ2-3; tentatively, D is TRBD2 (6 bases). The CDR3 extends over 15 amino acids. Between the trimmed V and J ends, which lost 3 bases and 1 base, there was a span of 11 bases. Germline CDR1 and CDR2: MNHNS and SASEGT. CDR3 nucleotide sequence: TGTGCCAGCAGTGATGGAGGGGCCGGCACAGATACGCAGTATTTT. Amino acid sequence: CASSDGGAGTDTQYF.

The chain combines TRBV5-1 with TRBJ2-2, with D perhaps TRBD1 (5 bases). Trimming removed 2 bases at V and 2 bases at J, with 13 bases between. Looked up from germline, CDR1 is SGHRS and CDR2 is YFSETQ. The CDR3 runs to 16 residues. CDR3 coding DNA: TGCGCCAGCAGCTTCAACTTCCAGGGAAACACCGGGGAGCTGTTTTTT. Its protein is CASSFNFQGNTGELFF.